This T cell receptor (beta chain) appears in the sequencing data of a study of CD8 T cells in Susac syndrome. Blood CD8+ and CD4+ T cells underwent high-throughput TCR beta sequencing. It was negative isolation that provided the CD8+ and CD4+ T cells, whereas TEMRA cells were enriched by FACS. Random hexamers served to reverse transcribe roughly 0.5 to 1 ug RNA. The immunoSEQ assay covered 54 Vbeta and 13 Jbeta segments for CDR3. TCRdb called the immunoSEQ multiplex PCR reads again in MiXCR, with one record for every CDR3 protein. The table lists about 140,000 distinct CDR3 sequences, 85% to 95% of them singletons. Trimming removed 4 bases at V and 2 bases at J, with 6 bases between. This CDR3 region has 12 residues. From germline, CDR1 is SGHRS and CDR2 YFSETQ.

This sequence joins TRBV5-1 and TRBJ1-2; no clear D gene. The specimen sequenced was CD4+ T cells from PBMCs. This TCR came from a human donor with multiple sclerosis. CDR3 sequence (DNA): TGCGCCAGCAGCGGAGGGAACTATGGCTACACCTTC. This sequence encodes CASSGGNYGYTF.